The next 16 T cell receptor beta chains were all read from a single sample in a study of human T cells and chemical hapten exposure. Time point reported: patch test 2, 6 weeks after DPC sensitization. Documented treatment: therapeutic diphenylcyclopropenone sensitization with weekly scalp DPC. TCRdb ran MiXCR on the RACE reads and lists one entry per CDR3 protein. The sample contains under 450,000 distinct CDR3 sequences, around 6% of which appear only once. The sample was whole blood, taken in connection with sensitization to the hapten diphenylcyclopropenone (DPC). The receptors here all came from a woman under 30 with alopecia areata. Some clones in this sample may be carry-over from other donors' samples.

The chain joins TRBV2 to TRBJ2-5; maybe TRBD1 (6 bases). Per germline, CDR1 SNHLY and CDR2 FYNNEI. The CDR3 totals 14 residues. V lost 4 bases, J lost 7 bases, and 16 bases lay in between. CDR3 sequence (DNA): TGTGCCAGCAGTGCAAGGGCAGGGGATGGGACCCAGTACTTC. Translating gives CASSARAGDGTQYF.

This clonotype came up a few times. The CDR3, as DNA: TGTGCCACCAGCAGAGATCGAGGACAGCGTCTCAATCAGCCCCAGCATTTT. Amino acid sequence: CATSRDRGQRLNQPQHF. The V call is TRBV15, the J call TRBJ1-5, with D maybe TRBD1 (6 bases). Germline assignment: CDR1 LNHNV and CDR2 YYDKDF (reference sequence). This CDR3 comprises 17 residues. V lost 0 bases to trimming and J lost 3 bases, with 15 bases between them.

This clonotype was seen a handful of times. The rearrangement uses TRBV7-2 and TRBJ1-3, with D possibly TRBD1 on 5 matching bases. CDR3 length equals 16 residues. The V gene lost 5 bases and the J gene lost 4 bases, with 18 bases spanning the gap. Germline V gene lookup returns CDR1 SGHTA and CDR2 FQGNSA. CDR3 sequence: CASSPGAWTIGNTIYF. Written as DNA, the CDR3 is TGTGCCAGCAGCCCCGGAGCGTGGACAATCGGAAACACCATATATTTT.

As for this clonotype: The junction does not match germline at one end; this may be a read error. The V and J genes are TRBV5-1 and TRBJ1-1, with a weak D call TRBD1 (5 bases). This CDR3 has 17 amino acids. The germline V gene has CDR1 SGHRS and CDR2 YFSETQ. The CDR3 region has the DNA TGCGCCAGCAGCTTGGAGGTCAGGGCTAAGGGGAACACTGGAGCTTTCTTT. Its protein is CASSLEVRAKGNTGAFF. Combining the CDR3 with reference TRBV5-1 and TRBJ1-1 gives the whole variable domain KAGVTQTPRYLIKTRGQQVTLSCSPISGHRSVSWYQQTPGQGLQFLFEYFSETQRNKGNFPGRFSGRQFSNSRSEMNVSTLELGDSALYLCASSLEVRAKGNTGAFFGQGTRLTVV.

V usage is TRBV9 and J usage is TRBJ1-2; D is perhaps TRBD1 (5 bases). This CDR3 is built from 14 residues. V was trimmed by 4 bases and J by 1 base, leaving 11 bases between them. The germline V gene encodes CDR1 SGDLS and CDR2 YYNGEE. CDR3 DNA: TGTGCCAGCAGCTCTGGGGGATTTAACTATGGCTACACCTTC. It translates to CASSSGGFNYGYTF.

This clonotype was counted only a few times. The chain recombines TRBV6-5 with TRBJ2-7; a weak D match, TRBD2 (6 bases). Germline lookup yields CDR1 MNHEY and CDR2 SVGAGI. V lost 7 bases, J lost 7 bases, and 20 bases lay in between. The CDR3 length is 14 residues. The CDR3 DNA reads TGTGCCAGCACTACAGACATGGAGGGGCGGGAGCAGTACTTC. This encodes CASTTDMEGREQYF.

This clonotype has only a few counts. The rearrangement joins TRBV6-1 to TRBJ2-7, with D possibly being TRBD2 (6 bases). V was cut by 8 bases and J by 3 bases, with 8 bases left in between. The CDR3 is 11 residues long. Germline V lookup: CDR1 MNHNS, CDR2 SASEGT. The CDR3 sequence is CASWDFYEQYF. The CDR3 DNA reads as TGTGCCAGCTGGGACTTCTACGAGCAGTACTTC.

The CDR3 region is CASSPWDRAAYGYTF. The CDR3 DNA is TGTGCCAGCAGTCCCTGGGACAGGGCGGCGTATGGCTACACCTTC. V is TRBV28 and J is TRBJ1-2; TRBD1 matches at 9 bases. Losses at the gene ends were 5 bases for V and 5 bases for J; bases not matched to a gene: 9. CDR3 size: 15 residues. CDR1 is MDHEN, CDR2 SYDVKM, per germline.

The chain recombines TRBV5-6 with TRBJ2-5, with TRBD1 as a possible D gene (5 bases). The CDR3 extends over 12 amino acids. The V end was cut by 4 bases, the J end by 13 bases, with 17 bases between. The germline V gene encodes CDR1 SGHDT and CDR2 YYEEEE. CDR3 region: CASSTNIQVPYF. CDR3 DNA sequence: TGTGCCAGCAGCACGAACATACAGGTTCCGTACTTC. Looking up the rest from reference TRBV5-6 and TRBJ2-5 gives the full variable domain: DAGVTQSPTHLIKTRGQQVTLRCSPKSGHDTVSWYQQALGQGPQFIFQYYEEEERQRGNFPDRFSGHQFPNYSSELNVNALLLGDSALYLCASSTNIQVPYFGPGTRLLVL.

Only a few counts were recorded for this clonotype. DNA for the CDR3: TGCAGCGGGAGGGGGCAGATAGGTGAAAAACTGTTTTTT. Residues: CSGRGQIGEKLFF. The chain is built from TRBV29-1 and TRBJ1-4; 7 positions match TRBD1. Germline CDR1 and CDR2: SQVTM and ANQGSEA. The CDR3 contains 13 residues. Trimming removed 7 bases from V and 7 bases from J; junction bases left unmatched: 9.

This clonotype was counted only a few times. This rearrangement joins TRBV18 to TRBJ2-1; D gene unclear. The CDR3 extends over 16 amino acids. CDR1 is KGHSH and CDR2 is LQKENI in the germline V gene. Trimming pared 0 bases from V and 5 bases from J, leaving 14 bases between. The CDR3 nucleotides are TGTGCCAGCTCACCACCGAGTCGACAAAACAACAATGAGCAGTTCTTC. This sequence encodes CASSPPSRQNNNEQFF.

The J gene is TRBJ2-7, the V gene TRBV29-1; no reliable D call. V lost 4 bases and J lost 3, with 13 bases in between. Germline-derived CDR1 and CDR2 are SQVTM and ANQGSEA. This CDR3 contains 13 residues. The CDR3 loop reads CSVVKGLGYEQYF. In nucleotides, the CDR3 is TGCAGCGTTGTAAAGGGTTTGGGCTACGAGCAGTACTTC.

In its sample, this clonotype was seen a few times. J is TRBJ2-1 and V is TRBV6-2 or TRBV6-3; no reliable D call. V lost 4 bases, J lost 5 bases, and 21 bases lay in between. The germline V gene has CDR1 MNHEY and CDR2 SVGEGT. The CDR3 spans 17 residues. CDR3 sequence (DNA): TGTGCCAGCAGTTCTGTAAAGATCCCAAGAGATCACAATGAGCAGTTCTTC. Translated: CASSSVKIPRDHNEQFF.

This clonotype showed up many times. CDR3 sequence (DNA): TGTGCCAGCAGTTTAATTTCCCCACAGGGAGGGCGGGCCCAGCCCCAGCATTTT. The encoded protein is CASSLISPQGGRAQPQHF. This chain links TRBV27 with TRBJ1-5; D perhaps matches TRBD1 (6 bases). CDR3 length equals 18 residues. V lost 2 bases and J lost 7, with 24 bases in between. Germline CDR1 is MNHEY and CDR2 is SMNVEV (reference sequence).

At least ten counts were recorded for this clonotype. CDR3 sequence reads: CASSPLPGGSGYTF. The CDR3 nucleotides are TGTGCCAGCAGCCCGCTCCCGGGAGGGAGCGGCTACACCTTC. J is TRBJ1-2 and V is TRBV6-5; D is unclear. Trimming took off 6 bases at V and 8 bases at J, with 19 bases between the two ends. The CDR3 extends over 14 amino acids. In germline, CDR1 is MNHEY, CDR2 SVGAGI.

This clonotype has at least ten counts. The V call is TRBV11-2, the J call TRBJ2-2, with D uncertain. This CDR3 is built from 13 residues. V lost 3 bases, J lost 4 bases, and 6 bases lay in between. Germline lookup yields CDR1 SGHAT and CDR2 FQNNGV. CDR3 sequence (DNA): TGTGCCAGCAGCTTCTTCAGCACCGGGGAGCTGTTTTTT. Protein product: CASSFFSTGELFF.